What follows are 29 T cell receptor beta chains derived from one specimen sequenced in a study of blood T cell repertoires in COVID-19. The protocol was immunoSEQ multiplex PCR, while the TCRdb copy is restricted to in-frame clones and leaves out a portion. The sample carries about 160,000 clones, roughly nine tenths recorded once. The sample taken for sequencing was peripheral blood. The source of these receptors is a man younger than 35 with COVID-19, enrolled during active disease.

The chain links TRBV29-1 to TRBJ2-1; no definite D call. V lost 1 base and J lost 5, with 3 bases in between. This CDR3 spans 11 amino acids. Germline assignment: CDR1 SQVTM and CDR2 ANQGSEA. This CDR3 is CSVEANNEQFF. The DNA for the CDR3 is TGCAGCGTTGAAGCTAACAATGAGCAGTTCTTC.

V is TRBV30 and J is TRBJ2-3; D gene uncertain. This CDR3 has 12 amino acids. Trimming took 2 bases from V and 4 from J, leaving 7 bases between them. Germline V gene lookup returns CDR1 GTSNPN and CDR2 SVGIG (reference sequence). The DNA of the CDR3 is TGTGCCTGGAGTCTTCGGGCAGATACGCAGTATTTT. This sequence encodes CAWSLRADTQYF.

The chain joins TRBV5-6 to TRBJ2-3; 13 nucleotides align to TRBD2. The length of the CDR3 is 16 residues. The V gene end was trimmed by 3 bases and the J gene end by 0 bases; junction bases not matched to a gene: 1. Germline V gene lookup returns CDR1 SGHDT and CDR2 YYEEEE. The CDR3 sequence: CASSWGLAGSTDTQYF. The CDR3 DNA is TGTGCCAGCAGCTGGGGACTAGCGGGGAGCACAGATACGCAGTATTTT.

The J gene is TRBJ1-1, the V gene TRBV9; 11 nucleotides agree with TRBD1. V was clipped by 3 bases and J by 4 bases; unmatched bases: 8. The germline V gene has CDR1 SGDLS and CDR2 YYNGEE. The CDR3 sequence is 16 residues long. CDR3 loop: CASSGRDRGRGTEAFF. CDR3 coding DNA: TGTGCCAGCAGCGGCCGGGACAGGGGGAGGGGCACTGAAGCTTTCTTT.

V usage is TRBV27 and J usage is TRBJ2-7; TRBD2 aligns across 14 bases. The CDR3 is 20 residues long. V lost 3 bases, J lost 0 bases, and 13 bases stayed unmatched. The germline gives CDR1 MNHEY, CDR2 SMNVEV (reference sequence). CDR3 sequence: CASSFLPPGLAGVGSYEQYF. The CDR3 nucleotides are TGTGCCAGCAGTTTCCTACCTCCGGGACTAGCGGGAGTCGGCTCCTACGAGCAGTACTTC.

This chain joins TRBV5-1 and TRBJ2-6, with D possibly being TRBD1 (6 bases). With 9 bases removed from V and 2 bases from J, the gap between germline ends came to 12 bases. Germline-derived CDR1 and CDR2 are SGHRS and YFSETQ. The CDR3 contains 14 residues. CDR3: CATKTGPGANVLTF. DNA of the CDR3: TGCGCCACCAAAACAGGGCCTGGGGCCAACGTCCTGACTTTC.

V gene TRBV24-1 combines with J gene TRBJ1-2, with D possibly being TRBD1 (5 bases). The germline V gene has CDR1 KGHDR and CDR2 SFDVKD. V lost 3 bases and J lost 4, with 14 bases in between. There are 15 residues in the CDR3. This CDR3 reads CATSDPSTDLYGYTF. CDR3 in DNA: TGTGCCACCAGTGATCCGTCGACAGACCTCTATGGCTACACCTTC.

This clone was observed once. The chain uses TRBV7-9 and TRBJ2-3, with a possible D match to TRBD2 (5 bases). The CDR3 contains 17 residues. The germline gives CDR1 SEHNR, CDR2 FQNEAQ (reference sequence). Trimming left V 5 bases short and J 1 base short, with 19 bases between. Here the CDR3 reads CASSPLSSAGGTDTQYF. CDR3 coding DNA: TGTGCCAGCAGCCCGCTTTCTTCAGCCGGGGGCACAGATACGCAGTATTTT.

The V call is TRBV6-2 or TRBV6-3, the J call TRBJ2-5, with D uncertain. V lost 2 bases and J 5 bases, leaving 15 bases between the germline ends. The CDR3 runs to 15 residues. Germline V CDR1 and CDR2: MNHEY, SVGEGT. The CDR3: CASSYASVSVETQYF. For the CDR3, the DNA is TGTGCCAGCAGTTACGCCTCAGTATCTGTCGAGACCCAGTACTTC.

CDR3 sequence: CATSRDQRGGDTIYF. The CDR3 region has the DNA TGTGCCACCAGCAGAGATCAGCGTGGAGGGGACACCATATATTTT. J is TRBJ1-3 and V is TRBV15; a weak D match, TRBD1 (5 bases). V lost 0 bases, J lost 8 bases, and 14 bases lay in between. The CDR3 contains 15 residues. Germline V CDR1 and CDR2: LNHNV, YYDKDF (reference sequence).

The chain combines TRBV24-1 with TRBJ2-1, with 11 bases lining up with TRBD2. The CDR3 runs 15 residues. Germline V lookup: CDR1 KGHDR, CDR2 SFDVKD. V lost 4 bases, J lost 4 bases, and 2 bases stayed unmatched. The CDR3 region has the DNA TGTGCCACCAGTGAGACTAGCGGGATTTACAATGAGCAGTTCTTC. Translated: CATSETSGIYNEQFF.

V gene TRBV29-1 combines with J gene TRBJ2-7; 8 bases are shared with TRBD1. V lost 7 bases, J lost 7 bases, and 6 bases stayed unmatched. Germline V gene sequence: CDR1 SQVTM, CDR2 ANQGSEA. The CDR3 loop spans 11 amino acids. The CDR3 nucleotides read TGCAGCGCCCAGACAGGGGAGGAGCAGTACTTC. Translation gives CSAQTGEEQYF.

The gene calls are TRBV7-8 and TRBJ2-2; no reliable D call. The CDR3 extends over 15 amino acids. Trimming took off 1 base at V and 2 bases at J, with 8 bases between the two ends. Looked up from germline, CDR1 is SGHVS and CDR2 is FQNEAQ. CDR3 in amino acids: CASSLVSVNTGELFF. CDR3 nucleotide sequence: TGTGCCAGCAGCTTAGTTTCAGTTAACACCGGGGAGCTGTTTTTT.

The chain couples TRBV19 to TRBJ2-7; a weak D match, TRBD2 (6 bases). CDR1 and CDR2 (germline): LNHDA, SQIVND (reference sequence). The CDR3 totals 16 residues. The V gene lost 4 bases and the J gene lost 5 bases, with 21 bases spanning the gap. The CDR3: CASSTSTSSRFDEQYF. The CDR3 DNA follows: TGTGCCAGTAGTACGTCCACTAGCTCCCGCTTCGACGAGCAGTACTTC.

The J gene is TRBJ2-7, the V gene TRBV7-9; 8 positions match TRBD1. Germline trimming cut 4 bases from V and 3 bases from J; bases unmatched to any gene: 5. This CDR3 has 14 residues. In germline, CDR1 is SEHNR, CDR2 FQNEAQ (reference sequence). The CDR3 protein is CASSSEDRDYEQYF. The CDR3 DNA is TGTGCCAGCAGCTCAGAGGACAGGGACTACGAGCAGTACTTC. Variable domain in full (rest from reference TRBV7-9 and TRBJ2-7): DTGVSQNPRHKITKRGQNVTFRCDPISEHNRLYWYRQTLGQGPEFLTYFQNEAQLEKSRLLSDRFSAERPKGSFSTLEIQRTEQGDSAMYLCASSSEDRDYEQYFGPGTRLTVT.

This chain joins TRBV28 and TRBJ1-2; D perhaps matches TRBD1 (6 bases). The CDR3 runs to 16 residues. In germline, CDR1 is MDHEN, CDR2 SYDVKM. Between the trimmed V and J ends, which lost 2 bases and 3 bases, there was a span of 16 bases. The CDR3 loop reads CASSLGGARSHYGYTF. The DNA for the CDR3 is TGTGCCAGCAGTTTAGGGGGGGCGCGTTCCCACTATGGCTACACCTTC.

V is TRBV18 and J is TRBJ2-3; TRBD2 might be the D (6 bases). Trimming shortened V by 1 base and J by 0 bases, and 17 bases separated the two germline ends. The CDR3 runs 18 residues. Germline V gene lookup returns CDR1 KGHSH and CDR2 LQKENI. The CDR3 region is CASSPLPLLAQSTDTQYF. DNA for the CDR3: TGTGCCAGCTCACCACTGCCCCTCCTAGCGCAGAGCACAGATACGCAGTATTTT.

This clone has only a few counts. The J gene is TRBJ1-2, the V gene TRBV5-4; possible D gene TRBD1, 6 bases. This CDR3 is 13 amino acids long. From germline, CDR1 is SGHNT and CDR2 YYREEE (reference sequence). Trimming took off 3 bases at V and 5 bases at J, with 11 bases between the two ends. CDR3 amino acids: CASSSTGFYGYTF. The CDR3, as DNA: TGTGCCAGCAGCTCAACAGGGTTTTATGGCTACACCTTC.

CDR3 bases: TGTGCCAGCAGCTTAGACGGAGCGAACACCGGGGAGCTGTTTTTT. Translation gives CASSLDGANTGELFF. The V and J genes are TRBV7-2 and TRBJ2-2, with D hard to call. The germline CDR1 and CDR2 sequences are SGHTA and FQGNSA. Trimming removed 1 base from V and 0 bases from J, with 6 bases in between. This CDR3 spans 15 amino acids. Using reference TRBV7-2 and TRBJ2-2 for the parts outside the CDR3, the full variable domain is GAGVSQSPSNKVTEKGKDVELRCDPISGHTALYWYRQSLGQGLEFLIYFQGNSAPDKSGLPSDRFSAERTGGSVSTLTIQRTQQEDSAVYLCASSLDGANTGELFFGEGSRLTVL.

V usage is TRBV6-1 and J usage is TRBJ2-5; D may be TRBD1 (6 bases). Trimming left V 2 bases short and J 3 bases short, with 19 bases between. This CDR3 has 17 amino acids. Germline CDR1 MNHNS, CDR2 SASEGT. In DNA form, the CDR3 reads TGTGCCAGCAGTGAAAAGGGACAAACCCTGCGGAAAGAGACCCAGTACTTC. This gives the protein CASSEKGQTLRKETQYF.

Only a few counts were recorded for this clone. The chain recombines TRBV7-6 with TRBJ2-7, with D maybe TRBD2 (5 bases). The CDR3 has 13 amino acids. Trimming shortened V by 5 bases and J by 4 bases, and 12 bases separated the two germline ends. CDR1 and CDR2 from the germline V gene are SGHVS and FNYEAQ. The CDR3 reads CASSAASGYEQYF. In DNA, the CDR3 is TGTGCCAGCAGCGCCGCCTCGGGATACGAGCAGTACTTC.

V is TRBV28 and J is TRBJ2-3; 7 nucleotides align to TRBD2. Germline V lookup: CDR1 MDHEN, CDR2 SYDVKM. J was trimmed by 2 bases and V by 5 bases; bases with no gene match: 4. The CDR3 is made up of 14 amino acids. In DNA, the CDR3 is TGTGCCAGCAGTCGGCTAGCGGCCACAGATACGCAGTATTTT. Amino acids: CASSRLAATDTQYF. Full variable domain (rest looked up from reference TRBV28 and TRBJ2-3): DVKVTQSSRYLVKRTGEKVFLECVQDMDHENMFWYRQDPGLGLRLIYFSYDVKMKEKGDIPEGYSVSREKKERFSLILESASTNQTSMYLCASSRLAATDTQYFGPGTRLTVL.

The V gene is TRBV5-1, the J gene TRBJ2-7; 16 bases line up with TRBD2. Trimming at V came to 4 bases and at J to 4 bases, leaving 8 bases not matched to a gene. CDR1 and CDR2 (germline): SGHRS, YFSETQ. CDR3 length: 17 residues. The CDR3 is CASSQGLAGGLGYEQYF. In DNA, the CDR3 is TGCGCCAGCAGCCAGGGACTAGCGGGAGGGCTAGGGTACGAGCAGTACTTC.

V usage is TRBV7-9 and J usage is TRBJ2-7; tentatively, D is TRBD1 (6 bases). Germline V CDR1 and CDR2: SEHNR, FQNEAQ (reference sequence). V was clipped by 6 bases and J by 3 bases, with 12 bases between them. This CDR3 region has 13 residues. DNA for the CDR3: TGTGCCAGCAGTCGGGACAATGTCTACGAGCAGTACTTC. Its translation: CASSRDNVYEQYF.

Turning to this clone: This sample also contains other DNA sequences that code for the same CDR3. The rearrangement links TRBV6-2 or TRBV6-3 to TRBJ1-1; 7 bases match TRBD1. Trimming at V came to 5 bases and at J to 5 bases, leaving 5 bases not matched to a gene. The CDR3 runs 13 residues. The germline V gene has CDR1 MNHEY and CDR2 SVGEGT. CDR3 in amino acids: CASSRQGRTEAFF. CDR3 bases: TGTGCCAGCAGTCGACAGGGTCGGACTGAAGCTTTCTTT.

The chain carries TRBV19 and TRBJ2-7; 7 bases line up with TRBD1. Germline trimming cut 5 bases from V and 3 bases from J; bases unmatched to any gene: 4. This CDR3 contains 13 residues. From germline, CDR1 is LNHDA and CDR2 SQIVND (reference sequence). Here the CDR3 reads CASSVGQNYEQYF. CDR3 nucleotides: TGTGCCAGTAGTGTGGGACAGAACTACGAGCAGTACTTC.

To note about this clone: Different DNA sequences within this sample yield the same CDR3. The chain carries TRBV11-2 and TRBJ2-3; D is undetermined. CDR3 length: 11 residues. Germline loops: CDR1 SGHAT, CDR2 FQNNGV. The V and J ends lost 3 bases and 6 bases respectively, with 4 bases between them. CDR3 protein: CASSFSDTQYF. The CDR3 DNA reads TGTGCCAGCAGCTTCTCTGATACGCAGTATTTT. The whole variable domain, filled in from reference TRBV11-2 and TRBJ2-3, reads EAGVAQSPRYKIIEKRQSVAFWCNPISGHATLYWYQQILGQGPKLLIQFQNNGVVDDSQLPKDRFSAERLKGVDSTLKIQPAKLEDSAVYLCASSFSDTQYFGPGTRLTVL.

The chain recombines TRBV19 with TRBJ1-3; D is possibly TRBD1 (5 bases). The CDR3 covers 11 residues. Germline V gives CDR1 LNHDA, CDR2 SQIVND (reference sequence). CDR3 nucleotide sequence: TGTGTCAGCCGGGACTTAAACACCATATATTTT. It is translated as CVSRDLNTIYF.

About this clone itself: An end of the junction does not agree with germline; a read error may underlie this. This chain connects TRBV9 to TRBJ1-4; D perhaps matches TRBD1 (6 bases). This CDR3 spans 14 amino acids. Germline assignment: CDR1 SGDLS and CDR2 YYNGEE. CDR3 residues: CASSATGLNEKLLF. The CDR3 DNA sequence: TGTGCCAGCAGCGCGACAGGCCTTAATGAAAAACTGCTTTTT.